The T cell receptor (beta chain) under discussion was sequenced for a study of T cells in Graves' hyperthyroidism and ophthalmopathy. For the study at large: Specimen type is peripheral blood, collected at initial diagnosis prior to any treatment.

From RNA transcripts, TCR beta CDR3 regions were amplified. The HTBI set primed first-round TCR CDR3 RT-PCR. A single record per CDR3 protein comes from TCRdb applying MiXCR to the multiplex PCR reads. The table records some 500,000 distinct CDR3 sequences, around an eighth of them present only once. In patients aged 18 to 65, hyperthyroidism was newly diagnosed, with duration under 2 months. Diagnoses were established using clinical symptoms, serum thyroxine and TRAb, thyroid ultrasound and orbital computed tomography. Fresh peripheral blood, around 9.3 ml, was the source of the PBMCs. This clonotype was recorded a few times. A much larger clone is a single base away; this may be a read error. Germline CDR1 and CDR2: SGHKS and YYEKEE (reference sequence). The CDR3 length is 16 residues.

Input material: blood. The TCR originated in a young woman with Graves' hyperthyroidism. The chain has TRBV5-5 and TRBJ1-1; D remains ambiguous. This CDR3 reads CASSLRADRMNTKAFF. DNA for the CDR3: TGTGCCAGCAGCTTGAGGGCAGACCGCATGAACACTAAAGCTTTCTTT.